Following are 3 T cell receptor beta chains from one sample sequenced in a study of CD8 T cells in ankylosing spondylitis. TCRdb itself ran the 5' RACE reads through MiXCR, one entry per CDR3 protein. The sample yields some 350,000 distinct CDR3 sequences, roughly 14% seen once. The specimen sequenced was blood, either unsorted or a sorted T cell fraction (not recorded which). All receptors derive from a male donor with ankylosing spondylitis or in good health (not recorded which).

The chain recombines TRBV3-1 with TRBJ1-1, with a tentative D call TRBD1 (5 bases). The CDR3 is 14 residues long. CDR1 is LGHDT, CDR2 YNNKEL, per germline (reference sequence). Trimming pared 0 bases from V and 5 bases from J, leaving 10 bases between. CDR3 sequence: CASSQDSGVTEAFF. CDR3 sequence (DNA): TGTGCCAGCAGCCAAGATTCGGGGGTTACTGAAGCTTTCTTT.

This rearrangement joins TRBV11-2 to TRBJ2-7; TRBD1 is a possible D gene (6 bases). Trimming pared 6 bases from V and 0 bases from J, leaving 15 bases between. Germline CDR1 is SGHAT and CDR2 is FQNNGV. CDR3 size: 15 residues. CDR3 sequence reads: CASSLTGSSSYEQYF. DNA for the CDR3: TGTGCCAGCAGTTTAACAGGGTCGAGCTCCTACGAGCAGTACTTC.

The gene calls are TRBV5-1 and TRBJ1-2, with unresolved D. V was clipped by 0 bases and J by 2 bases, with 8 bases between them. This CDR3 has 14 amino acids. Germline CDR1 SGHRS, CDR2 YFSETQ. The CDR3 nucleotides read TGCGCCAGCAGCTTGGAATACCCGAACTATGGCTACACCTTC. Its protein product is CASSLEYPNYGYTF. Together with reference TRBV5-1 and TRBJ1-2, the CDR3 gives the full variable domain: KAGVTQTPRYLIKTRGQQVTLSCSPISGHRSVSWYQQTPGQGLQFLFEYFSETQRNKGNFPGRFSGRQFSNSRSEMNVSTLELGDSALYLCASSLEYPNYGYTFGSGTRLTVV.